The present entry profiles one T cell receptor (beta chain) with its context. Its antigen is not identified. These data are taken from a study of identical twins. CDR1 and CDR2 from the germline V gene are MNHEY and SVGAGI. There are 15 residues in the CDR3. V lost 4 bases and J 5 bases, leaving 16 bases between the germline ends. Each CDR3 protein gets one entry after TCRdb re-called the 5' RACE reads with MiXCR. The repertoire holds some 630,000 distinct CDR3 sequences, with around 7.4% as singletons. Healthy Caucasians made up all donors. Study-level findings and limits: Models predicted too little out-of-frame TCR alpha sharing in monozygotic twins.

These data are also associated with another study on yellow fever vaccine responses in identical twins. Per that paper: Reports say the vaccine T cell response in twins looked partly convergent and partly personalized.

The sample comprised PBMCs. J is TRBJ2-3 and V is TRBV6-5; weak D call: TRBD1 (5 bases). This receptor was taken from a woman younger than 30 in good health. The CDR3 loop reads CASSSWTTPGDTQYF. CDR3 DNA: TGTGCCAGCAGTTCGTGGACAACCCCAGGAGATACGCAGTATTTT.